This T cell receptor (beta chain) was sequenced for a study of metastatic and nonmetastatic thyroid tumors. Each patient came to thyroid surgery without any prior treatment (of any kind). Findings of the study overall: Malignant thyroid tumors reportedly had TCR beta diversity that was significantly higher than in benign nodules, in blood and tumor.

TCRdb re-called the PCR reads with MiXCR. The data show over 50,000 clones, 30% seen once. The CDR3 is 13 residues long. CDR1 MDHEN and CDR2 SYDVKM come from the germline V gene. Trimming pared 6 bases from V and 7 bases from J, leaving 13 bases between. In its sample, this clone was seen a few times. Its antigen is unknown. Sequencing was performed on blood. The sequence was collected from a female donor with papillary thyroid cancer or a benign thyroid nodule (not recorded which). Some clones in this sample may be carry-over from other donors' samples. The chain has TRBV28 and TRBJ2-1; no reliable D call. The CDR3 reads CASSPHGGNEQFF. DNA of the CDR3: TGTGCCAGCAGCCCTCACGGTGGGAATGAGCAGTTCTTC.